A single sample gave rise to the 14 T cell receptor beta chains below, sequenced in a study of T cell responses to AZD1222 COVID-19 vaccine. Here immunoSEQ multiplex PCR was the method, and the copy in TCRdb shows in-frame clones only, minus some. Here the sample spans some 150,000 clones, approximately 92% being singletons. This specimen consisted of peripheral blood, obtained 28 days after the second AZD1222 dose. These receptor sequences come from an adult who received the AZD1222 COVID-19 vaccine.

The rearrangement joins TRBV5-1 to TRBJ1-3; no clear D. Germline V gene lookup returns CDR1 SGHRS and CDR2 YFSETQ. Trimming removed 0 bases at V and 3 bases at J, with 7 bases between. This CDR3 comprises 14 residues. The CDR3 region is CASSLEAFGNTIYF. CDR3 in DNA: TGCGCCAGCAGCTTGGAAGCTTTTGGAAACACCATATATTTT.

The chain couples TRBV12-3 or TRBV12-4 to TRBJ2-3; D is tentatively TRBD1 or TRBD2 (5 bases each). The CDR3 runs to 13 residues. The V and J ends lost 5 bases and 9 bases respectively, with 15 bases between them. The CDR3, as DNA: TGTGCCAGCAGTCCTCAAGAGGGGAGCACGCAGTATTTT. Translated: CASSPQEGSTQYF.

J is TRBJ1-1 and V is TRBV4-1; 8 bases are a match to TRBD1. The V segment lost 2 bases and the J segment 1 base; nucleotides outside the gene matches: 6. CDR3 size: 16 residues. Germline V gene lookup returns CDR1 MGHRA and CDR2 YSYEKL. The CDR3 loop reads CASSQRTGLKNTEAFF. The CDR3 DNA follows: TGCGCCAGCAGCCAACGGACAGGGTTAAAGAACACTGAAGCTTTCTTT.

The chain links TRBV12-3 or TRBV12-4 to TRBJ2-7; TRBD2 agrees at 7 bases. Trimming took 6 bases from V and 3 from J; bases not matched to a gene: 5. The CDR3 extends over 13 amino acids. The CDR3 sequence: CASRPSGGYEQYF. The CDR3 coding sequence is TGTGCCAGCAGGCCTAGCGGAGGCTACGAGCAGTACTTC.

The chain employs TRBV18 and TRBJ2-6, with 8 bases fitting TRBD1. Germline trimming cut 3 bases from V and 2 bases from J; bases unmatched to any gene: 12. This CDR3 contains 19 residues. Germline CDR1 and CDR2: KGHSH and LQKENI. This chain's CDR3 is CASSPPLGQVTPGANVLTF. CDR3 in DNA: TGTGCCAGCTCACCCCCCTTGGGACAGGTGACCCCTGGGGCCAACGTCCTGACTTTC.

This chain links TRBV28 with TRBJ2-1; TRBD2 agrees at 7 bases. The V and J ends lost 1 base and 0 bases, in that order; junction bases with no gene match: 3. Germline values: CDR1 MDHEN, CDR2 SYDVKM. This CDR3 comprises 16 residues. For the CDR3, the DNA is TGTGCCAGCAGTTTATCGACGGGAGGCTCCTACAATGAGCAGTTCTTC. This encodes CASSLSTGGSYNEQFF.

The rearrangement joins TRBV7-2 to TRBJ1-3; a weak D match, TRBD1 (6 bases). Trimming cost V 5 bases and J 3 bases, with 14 bases left between them. CDR3 length equals 15 residues. Germline values: CDR1 SGHTA, CDR2 FQGNSA. CDR3 coding DNA: TGTGCCAGCAGCCAATCTTGGGGGCTTGGAAACACCATATATTTT. Its translation is CASSQSWGLGNTIYF.

The rearrangement links TRBV5-1 to TRBJ2-7; TRBD1 might be the D (6 bases). The CDR3 spans 14 residues. Per the germline V gene, CDR1 is SGHRS and CDR2 is YFSETQ. V lost 5 bases and J lost 5, with 17 bases in between. The CDR3 bases are TGCGCCAGCAGAGTGGGGACAACGAACCACGAGCAGTACTTC. This gives the protein CASRVGTTNHEQYF.

V gene TRBV29-1 combines with J gene TRBJ1-2; 9 bases align to TRBD1. This CDR3 has 15 amino acids. Germline-derived CDR1 and CDR2 are SQVTM and ANQGSEA. Trimming removed 7 bases from V and 0 bases from J; junction bases left unmatched: 9. In nucleotides, the CDR3 is TGCAGCGGAAGACAGGGGGTGGGAGCTAACTATGGCTACACCTTC. Translating it yields CSGRQGVGANYGYTF. The entire variable domain, with the rest obtained from reference TRBV29-1 and TRBJ1-2, is as follows: SAVISQKPSRDICQRGTSLTIQCQVDSQVTMMFWYRQQPGQSLTLIATANQGSEATYESGFVIDKFPISRPNLTFSTLTVSNMSPEDSSIYLCSGRQGVGANYGYTFGSGTRLTVV.

This chain connects TRBV6-5 to TRBJ1-2; D call uncertain. V shed 8 bases and J shed 3 bases, with 13 bases lying between them. The germline V gene has CDR1 MNHEY and CDR2 SVGAGI. The CDR3 sequence is 13 residues long. The CDR3 DNA is TGTGCCAGCTCGAGAGGTGCGTACTATGGCTACACCTTC. Residues: CASSRGAYYGYTF.

V gene TRBV19 combines with J gene TRBJ1-2; a weak D match, TRBD1 (6 bases). CDR3 length: 19 amino acids. The V gene's germline CDR1 is LNHDA and CDR2 SQIVND (reference sequence). V was shortened by 3 bases and J by 0 bases, with 23 bases between the two germline ends. The CDR3 DNA reads TGTGCCAGTAGTATCCCCCCCGGGGCAGGGGAGGGGACTAACTATGGCTACACCTTC. It yields the protein CASSIPPGAGEGTNYGYTF.

This clone was detected once. This rearrangement joins TRBV7-2 to TRBJ2-1; 8 nucleotides match TRBD1. With 5 bases clipped from V and 7 bases from J, the junction kept 13 bases outside the gene matches. The CDR3 spans 16 residues. Germline loops: CDR1 SGHTA, CDR2 FQGNSA. CDR3 nucleotides: TGTGCCAGCAGCGCTCGACAGGGGTTTTTAGAGAATGAGCAGTTCTTC. The encoded protein is CASSARQGFLENEQFF.

Points on this clone: One junction end does not reproduce the germline sequence, and a read error may be involved. V usage is TRBV3-1 (or the pseudogene TRBV3-2) and J usage is TRBJ2-7; possible D gene TRBD2, 5 bases. The germline V gene encodes CDR1 LGHDT and CDR2 YNNKEL (reference sequence). The CDR3 loop spans 13 amino acids. The CDR3 DNA reads TGTGCCAGCAGGCAAGGACTTGCCTACGAGCAGTACTTC. Translated: CASRQGLAYEQYF.

The chain combines TRBV6-1 with TRBJ2-7; unclear D gene. CDR1 MNHNS and CDR2 SASEGT come from the germline V gene. CDR3 length: 13 amino acids. Between the trimmed V and J ends, which lost 3 bases and 2 bases, there was a span of 8 bases. CDR3 residues: CASSESDTYEQYF. DNA for the CDR3: TGTGCCAGCAGTGAGTCAGACACCTACGAGCAGTACTTC.